Listed below are T cell receptor beta chains from one sample, sequenced in a study of OX40 agonist ivuxolimab in advanced cancers. Generated by immunoSEQ multiplex PCR, the TCRdb table keeps only in-frame clones and is missing some. The sample has roughly 71,000 clones, around 84% seen once. This sample comprised CD4+ or CD8+ T cells sorted from blood, obtained in a trial of the OX40 agonist ivuxolimab. The receptors were gathered from an adult with an advanced solid tumor such as melanoma, head and neck, liver or kidney cancer. CDR3s include the opening cysteine and the closing phenylalanine or tryptophan. The order of the fields is J gene, clone size, CDR3 length, V gene, D gene, CDR3 protein, CDR3 DNA. A D gene is named only where the DNA matches it firmly. Size is omitted from some rows. Given values are once, few, many or a class for expanded clones.

TRBJ2-7 | few | 13 | TRBV5-4 | - | CASSLDIDYEQYF | TGTGCCAGCAGCCTCGACATAGACTACGAGCAGTACTTC
TRBJ2-2 | - | 13 | TRBV19 | - | CATIVANTGELFF | TGTGCCACCATTGTCGCGAACACCGGGGAGCTGTTTTTT
TRBJ1-3 | - | 16 | TRBV18 | - | CASSPQSGYSGNTIYF | TGTGCCAGCTCACCACAATCGGGGTACTCTGGAAACACCATATATTTT
TRBJ2-5 | - | 15 | TRBV19 | - | CASTNLRGPQETQYF | TGTGCCAGTACCAACCTGAGAGGACCGCAAGAGACCCAGTACTTC
TRBJ1-5 | - | 12 | TRBV7-2 | - | CASSLDIQPQHF | TGTGCCAGCAGCTTAGACATTCAGCCCCAGCATTTT
TRBJ2-7 | - | 12 | TRBV6-1 | - | CASTRDDYEQYF | TGTGCCAGCACTCGGGACGACTACGAGCAGTACTTC
TRBJ2-2 | - | 20 | TRBV19 | - | CASSPWATRGGSTNTGELFF | TGTGCCAGTAGTCCTTGGGCGACTCGGGGAGGTTCAACGAACACCGGGGAGCTGTTTTTT
TRBJ2-2 | - | 16 | TRBV5-1 | TRBD1 | CASRPEQGAYTGELFF | TGCGCCAGCAGGCCTGAACAGGGGGCGTACACCGGGGAGCTGTTTTTT
TRBJ1-2 | - | 12 | TRBV28 | - | CASSGTTYGYTF | TGTGCCAGCTCCGGGACAACCTATGGCTACACCTTC
TRBJ2-5 | few | 13 | TRBV7-9 | - | CASSWLGTETQYF | TGTGCCAGCAGCTGGCTGGGCACCGAGACCCAGTACTTC
TRBJ1-5 | - | 15 | TRBV19 | - | CASSIRWGEGQPQHF | TGTGCCAGTAGTATCCGATGGGGGGAAGGACAGCCCCAGCATTTT
TRBJ1-1 | - | 13 | TRBV19 | TRBD1 | CASSVNRGTEAFF | TGTGCCAGTAGTGTTAACAGGGGCACTGAAGCTTTCTTT
TRBJ2-2 | - | 13 | TRBV7-7 | - | CASSPPGPGELFF | TGTGCTAGCAGCCCCCCAGGACCCGGGGAGCTGTTTTTT
TRBJ1-2 | - | 13 | TRBV6-5 | - | CASSPDSDYGYTF | TGTGCCAGCAGTCCGGACAGTGACTATGGCTACACCTTC
TRBJ2-1 | - | 14 | TRBV19 | - | CASSIFQGDNEQFF | TGTGCCAGTAGTATTTTTCAGGGAGACAATGAGCAGTTCTTC
TRBJ2-1 | - | 16 | TRBV5-4 | - | CASSQGDSTGRNEQFF | TGTGCCAGCAGCCAGGGGGACTCTACGGGGCGGAATGAGCAGTTCTTC
TRBJ1-5 | - | 12 | TRBV7-2 | - | CADGAGNQPQHF | TGTGCAGACGGTGCAGGTAATCAGCCCCAGCATTTT
TRBJ2-7 | - | 14 | TRBV18 | TRBD1 | CASSSFDRGHEQYF | TGTGCCAGCTCATCGTTCGACAGGGGGCACGAGCAGTACTTC
TRBJ1-2 | - | 16 | TRBV30 | TRBD1 | CAWRGGTGGAVNGYTF | TGTGCCTGGAGGGGTGGTACAGGGGGCGCCGTCAATGGCTACACCTTC
TRBJ1-2 | - | 14 | TRBV29-1 | TRBD1 | CSVGGWDRVKGYTF | TGCAGCGTTGGAGGCTGGGACAGGGTGAAGGGCTACACCTTC
TRBJ1-2 | - | 14 | TRBV9 | TRBD1 | CASSSRAAGGGYTF | TGTGCCAGCAGCTCTCGAGCGGCAGGGGGCGGCTACACCTTC
TRBJ1-2 | - | 14 | TRBV10-3 | TRBD1 | CAIKRGPGGLGYTF | TGTGCCATCAAGAGGGGGCCAGGGGGCCTTGGCTACACCTTC
TRBJ2-3 | - | 16 | TRBV19 | TRBD2 | CASKGLAGGGTDTQYF | TGTGCCAGTAAGGGGTTAGCGGGAGGCGGCACAGATACGCAGTATTTT
TRBJ2-1 | few | 15 | TRBV7-7 | TRBD1 | CASSFLQGAWNEQFF | TGTGCCAGCAGCTTTTTACAGGGGGCGTGGAATGAGCAGTTCTTC
TRBJ1-2 | - | 14 | TRBV11-2 | - | CASSSYPGLDGYTF | TGTGCCAGCAGCTCGTACCCGGGTCTTGATGGCTACACCTTC
TRBJ1-6 | - | 16 | TRBV28 | - | CASTTLLRGIGSPLYF | TGTGCCAGCACCACCCTTCTCAGGGGAATTGGTTCACCCCTCTACTTT
TRBJ2-7 | - | 19 | TRBV19 | TRBD2 | CASSIRQRESLGSPYEQYF | TGTGCCAGTAGTATCCGCCAGCGGGAGAGTTTAGGATCTCCCTACGAGCAGTACTTC
TRBJ2-5 | - | 13 | TRBV5-4 | TRBD1 | CASSLTGLETQYF | TGTGCCAGCAGCCTGACAGGGCTGGAGACCCAGTACTTC
TRBJ2-5 | - | 14 | TRBV30 | TRBD2 | CAWSDGRLGETQYF | TGTGCCTGGAGTGACGGGAGGTTAGGGGAGACCCAGTACTTC
TRBJ1-1 | - | 14 | TRBV5-1 | TRBD1 | CASSTGTGDTEAFF | TGCGCCAGCAGCACAGGGACAGGTGACACTGAAGCTTTCTTT
TRBJ2-7 | - | 14 | TRBV6-5 | - | CASTPQTGSYEQYF | TGTGCCAGCACCCCCCAGACAGGCTCCTACGAGCAGTACTTC
TRBJ2-3 | - | 13 | TRBV4-2 | - | CASSQQGSDTQYF | TGTGCCAGCAGCCAACAGGGTTCAGATACGCAGTATTTT
TRBJ2-3 | - | 14 | TRBV9 | - | CASSAGGGPDTQYF | TGTGCCAGCAGCGCAGGGGGGGGCCCAGATACGCAGTATTTT
TRBJ1-5 | - | 16 | TRBV27 | TRBD1 | CASKGFGQGSNQPQHF | TGTGCCAGCAAGGGGTTTGGACAGGGGAGCAATCAGCCCCAGCATTTT
TRBJ1-2 | - | 15 | TRBV6-6 | - | CASSYTGNADYGYTF | TGTGCCAGCAGTTACACTGGGAATGCGGACTATGGCTACACCTTC
TRBJ2-4 | - | 13 | TRBV5-1 | - | CASSDSRGNIQYF | TGCGCCAGCAGCGATTCCAGGGGAAACATTCAGTACTTC
TRBJ2-6 | - | 18 | TRBV11-2 | TRBD1 | CASSRRGTGGSGANVLTF | TGTGCCAGCAGCCGGAGAGGGACAGGGGGCTCTGGGGCCAACGTCCTGACTTTC
TRBJ2-7 | - | 15 | TRBV7-9 | TRBD2 | CASSARSGGLYEQYF | TGTGCCAGCAGCGCGCGTAGCGGGGGACTCTACGAGCAGTACTTC
TRBJ2-1 | few | 17 | TRBV7-9 | TRBD1 | CASSSGTGFFGESQQFF | TGTGCCAGCAGCTCTGGGACAGGTTTCTTTGGGGAGTCGCAGCAGTTCTTC
TRBJ2-6 | - | 15 | TRBV7-2 | TRBD1 | CASSRGGTGANVLTF | TGTGCCAGCAGCCGAGGGGGCACTGGGGCCAACGTCCTGACTTTC
TRBJ1-4 | - | 15 | TRBV6-5 | - | CASSYSRGPNEKLFF | TGTGCCAGCAGTTACTCGAGGGGTCCCAATGAAAAACTGTTTTTT
TRBJ1-2 | once | 15 | TRBV28 | - | CASSFNLGQSYGYTF | TGTGCCAGCAGTTTTAACCTTGGACAGAGCTATGGCTACACCTTC
TRBJ2-1 | - | 14 | TRBV11-1 | - | CASSSSRGRQEQFF | TGTGCCAGCAGCTCGTCCCGAGGCAGGCAGGAGCAGTTCTTC
TRBJ2-5 | - | 12 | TRBV19 | - | CASSRERETQYF | TGTGCCAGTAGTCGGGAGCGGGAGACCCAGTACTTC
TRBJ1-2 | - | 14 | TRBV28 | - | CASSPPGAAYGYTF | TGTGCCAGCAGTCCCCCGGGGGCGGCCTATGGCTACACCTTC
TRBJ2-7 | - | 16 | TRBV7-2 | TRBD1 | CASSLGGQGAGYEQYF | TGTGCCAGCAGCTTAGGGGGCCAGGGGGCGGGGTACGAGCAGTACTTC
TRBJ2-2 | - | 16 | TRBV5-5 | TRBD2 | CASSLDPSGNTGELFF | TGTGCCAGCAGCTTGGATCCTAGCGGCAACACCGGGGAGCTGTTTTTT
TRBJ2-5 | - | 17 | TRBV11-2 | - | CASSLGGASREQETQYF | TGTGCCAGCAGCTTGGGGGGGGCTAGCAGGGAACAAGAGACCCAGTACTTC
TRBJ2-3 | - | 14 | TRBV19 | - | CASSMVGGTDTQYF | TGTGCCAGTAGTATGGTAGGAGGCACAGATACGCAGTATTTT
TRBJ1-4 | few | 13 | TRBV2 | - | CASRIPGVEKLFF | TGTGCCAGCAGGATTCCCGGGGTTGAAAAACTGTTTTTT
TRBJ2-7 | - | 15 | TRBV6-4 | TRBD2 | CASSDGRGGPGEQYF | TGTGCCAGCAGTGACGGACGGGGGGGCCCGGGCGAGCAGTACTTC
TRBJ2-7 | - | 13 | TRBV6-5 | - | CATYHRSTYEQYF | TGTGCCACCTACCACAGGTCAACCTACGAGCAGTACTTC
TRBJ2-5 | once | 14 | TRBV7-2 | - | CASSLAGSWREQYF | TGTGCCAGCAGCTTAGCGGGGTCCTGGAGGGAGCAGTACTTC
TRBJ2-1 | - | 15 | TRBV5-4 | - | CASSSSANSYNEQFF | TGTGCCAGCAGCTCGTCAGCGAACTCCTACAATGAGCAGTTCTTC
TRBJ2-7 | few | 13 | TRBV19 | TRBD2 | CATRTSETSEQYF | TGTGCCACCCGGACTAGCGAGACGAGCGAGCAGTACTTC
TRBJ1-2 | - | 15 | TRBV10-3 | - | CAISDYRVRDDGYTF | TGTGCCATCAGTGACTACAGGGTTCGGGATGACGGCTACACCTTC
TRBJ2-4 | once | 14 | TRBV7-2 | - | CASSLPAIKNIQYF | TGTGCCAGCAGCTTACCAGCGATCAAAAACATTCAGTACTTC
TRBJ2-5 | - | 13 | TRBV18 | - | CASSAQHQETQYF | TGTGCCAGCTCAGCGCAACACCAAGAGACCCAGTACTTC
TRBJ2-7 | - | 13 | TRBV18 | TRBD1 | CASSPRGGDEQYF | TGTGCCAGCTCACCTCGAGGGGGCGATGAGCAGTACTTC
TRBJ2-1 | - | 16 | TRBV7-9 | TRBD2 | CASSLPPGAGGDEQFF | TGTGCCAGCAGCTTACCCCCAGGTGCCGGGGGGGATGAGCAGTTCTTC